This T cell receptor beta chain was observed in a study of a mutant IDH1 vaccine in newly diagnosed glioma. Study background: Vaccine dosing followed radiotherapy by 4-6 weeks, or accompanied temozolomide cycles. Treated patients, approximately 60% male and roughly 40% female, averaged about 40 years of age.

Here immunoSEQ multiplex PCR was the method, and the copy in TCRdb shows in-frame clones only, minus some. The sample contains more than 50,000 clones, about 88% of which appear only once. Time point specified: week 11, during vaccination. All doses held 300 ug of mutant IDH1 20-mer peptide, with topical imiquimod. About this clone itself: Its antigen is currently unknown.

The CDR3 is made up of 14 amino acids. V was pared by 9 bases and J by 2 bases, with 11 bases of the junction left unmatched. The germline V gene encodes CDR1 SGHRS and CDR2 YFSETQ. This TCR came from a man aged 35-49 years with glioma. The chain carries TRBV5-1 and TRBJ2-7, with 7 bases that match TRBD2. This specimen consisted of PBMCs, obtained from a glioma patient whose treatment included an IDH1 peptide vaccine. The CDR3 is CATTRGEGPYEQYF. The CDR3 DNA follows: TGCGCCACAACGCGCGGGGAGGGTCCCTACGAGCAGTACTTC. The full variable domain, completed using reference TRBV5-1 and TRBJ2-7, is KAGVTQTPRYLIKTRGQQVTLSCSPISGHRSVSWYQQTPGQGLQFLFEYFSETQRNKGNFPGRFSGRQFSNSRSEMNVSTLELGDSALYLCATTRGEGPYEQYFGPGTRLTVT.